Given below is one T cell receptor (beta chain) in context. It has no known antigen specificity. A junction boundary mismatches the germline segment, possibly from a read error. This record comes from a study of blood T cells in healthy people across ages (dated by TCRdb to 2013 to 2016). Broadly, across the study: In model experiments, template switching captured about one uniquely barcoded TCR beta cDNA molecule for every two T cells. Age-related changes in TCR beta repertoire diversity were measured in the study by deep sequencing normalized with unique cDNA molecular identifiers. Donors were grouped into four age groups: young (average about 15 years), middle-aged (under 40), aged (approximately 58) and long-lived (around 80). To avoid experimental bias, donors of different ages were distributed randomly across sequencing lanes. For two donors (one aged 18 to 30 and one aged 80 or older), the study analyzed two additional independent replicas of 1 million unique cDNA reads from the same blood draw.

What the research found in general, with its limitations: Because the CMV infection status of the donors was unknown, age-related changes in expanded clonotypes may potentially have been confounded. Compared with the aged group, the long-lived group had more naive CD4+ T cells, fewer expanded clones and increased TCR diversity, a pattern suggesting age selection. The percentage of naive T cells measured by flow cytometry correlated strongly with observed TCR beta diversity. Since profiling was done on bulk unsorted PBMCs, naive and antigen-experienced compartments could not be conclusively compared. Observed TCR beta diversity per million T cells fell roughly linearly with age, and a significant reduction was already apparent by age roughly 40. Estimates of total diversity based on one million sequenced T cells were considered lower bounds and underestimates.

The 35 to 40 donors, aged 6 to 90 years, were systemically healthy Caucasian individuals from Russia. Each donor gave ten milliliters of peripheral blood, drawn into EDTA-treated Vacutainer tubes. Ficoll-Paque density-gradient centrifugation was used to isolate PBMCs, with at least 6 million per sample. Total RNA, at least 6 micrograms per sample, was extracted from PBMCs with Trizol reagent. Naive CD45RAhigh/CD27high T cell percentages were measured by flow cytometry on a PBMC aliquot from every donor. Libraries were built with 5' RACE. Data came from an Illumina HiSeq 2500. A second PCR of about 6 to 11 cycles was run with a J-beta primer mix and a sample-barcoded 5' primer. Each TCR beta cDNA molecule received a unique molecular identifier from a template-switch 5' adaptor carrying 12 random nucleotides. Each sample yielded at least 2.5 million CDR3-containing paired-end reads. First-strand cDNA was synthesized from all RNA with the Mint cDNA synthesis kit, primed by a TRBC-specific oligonucleotide. Following uracil-DNA glycosylase treatment, a first 18-cycle PCR with universal primers M1SS and BC2_uni_R was performed on all cDNA. As for the authors' bioinformatics: For normalization, 1 million high-quality reads were randomly selected from each sample, with every read carrying a distinct molecular identifier. Reads sharing molecular identifiers were discarded rather than binned into consensus sequences. MiTCR, with a Q25 quality threshold and the strictest error-elimination algorithm, was used for CDR3 identification, clonotype clustering and error correction. Lower-bound total TCR beta diversity was estimated with a nonparametric unseen species model using Euler transformation. TCRdb reran the public reads through fastp at Q25 and MiXCR, keeping productive beta chains. Every distinct CDR3 protein forms one entry, paired with its most common genes and DNA. In this record, the V and J calls reflect TCRdb's handling and not the investigators' own analysis. The sample contains 1.4 million to 1.5 million distinct CDR3 sequences, about 40% of them found a single time. Of the sample, under 8% falls within the top ten clones.

Input material: blood. This sequence was found in a woman under 30 in good health.

The nucleotide sequence reads as follows: TGTGCCAGCAGCGCCCGGGGTGGGGGTGATGAGCAGTTCTTC. This codes for CASSARGGGDEQFF. The sequence joins TRBV5-1 to TRBJ2-1; the D gene is possibly TRBD1 or TRBD2, with 5 bases matching each. From the germline V gene, CDR1 is SGHRS and CDR2 is YFSETQ. Reading from cysteine to phenylalanine, the CDR3 counts 14 amino acids. Here the CDR3 DNA is all that survives: 42 bases in frame from base 1.